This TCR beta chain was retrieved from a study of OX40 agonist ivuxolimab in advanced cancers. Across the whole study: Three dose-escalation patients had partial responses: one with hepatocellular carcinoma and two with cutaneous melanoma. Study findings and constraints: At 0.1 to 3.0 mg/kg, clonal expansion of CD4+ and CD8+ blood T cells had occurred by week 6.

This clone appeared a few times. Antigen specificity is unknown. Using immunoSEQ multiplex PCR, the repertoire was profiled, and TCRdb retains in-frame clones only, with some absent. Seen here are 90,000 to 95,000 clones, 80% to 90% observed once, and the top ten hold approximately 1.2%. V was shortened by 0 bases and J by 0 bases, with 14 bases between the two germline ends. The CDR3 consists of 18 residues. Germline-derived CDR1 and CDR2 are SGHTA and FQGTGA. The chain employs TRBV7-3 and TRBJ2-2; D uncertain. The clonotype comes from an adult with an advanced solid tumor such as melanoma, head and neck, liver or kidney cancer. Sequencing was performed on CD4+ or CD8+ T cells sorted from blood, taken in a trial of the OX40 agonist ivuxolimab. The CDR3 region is CASSLTPSGFTNTGELFF. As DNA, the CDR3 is TGTGCCAGCAGCTTAACGCCATCCGGATTTACGAACACCGGGGAGCTGTTTTTT.